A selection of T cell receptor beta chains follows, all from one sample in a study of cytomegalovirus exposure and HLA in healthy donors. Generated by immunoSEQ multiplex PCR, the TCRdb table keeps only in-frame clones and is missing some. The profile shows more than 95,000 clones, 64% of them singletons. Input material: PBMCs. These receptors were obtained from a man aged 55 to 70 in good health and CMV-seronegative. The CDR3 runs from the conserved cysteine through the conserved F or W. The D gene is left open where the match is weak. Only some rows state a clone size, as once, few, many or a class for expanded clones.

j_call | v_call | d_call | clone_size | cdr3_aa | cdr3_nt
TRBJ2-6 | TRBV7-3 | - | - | CASSSSGSGANVLTF | TGTGCCAGCAGCTCCTCAGGGTCTGGGGCCAACGTCCTGACTTTC
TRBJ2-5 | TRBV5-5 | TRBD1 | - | CASSLTGPGTQYF | TGTGCCAGCAGCCTGACAGGGCCGGGGACCCAGTACTTC
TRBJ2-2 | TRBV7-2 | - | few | CASSFASRGTGELFF | TGTGCCAGCAGCTTCGCTTCAAGGGGCACCGGGGAGCTGTTTTTT
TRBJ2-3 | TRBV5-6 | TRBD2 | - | CASSSQGLSGGPDTQYF | TGTGCCAGCAGCTCCCAGGGGTTAAGCGGGGGGCCCGATACGCAGTATTTT
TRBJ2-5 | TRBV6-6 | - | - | CASSWGTQETQYF | TGTGCCAGCAGTTGGGGGACACAGGAGACCCAGTACTTC
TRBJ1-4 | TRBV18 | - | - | CASSPRRAENEKLFF | TGTGCCAGCTCACCACGCAGGGCAGAAAATGAAAAACTGTTTTTT
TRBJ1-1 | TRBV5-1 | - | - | CASSLDSLSGAFF | TGCGCCAGCAGCTTGGACAGTCTGAGTGGAGCTTTCTTT
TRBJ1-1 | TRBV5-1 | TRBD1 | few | CASSLAQGAMNTEAFF | TGCGCCAGCAGCTTGGCGCAGGGGGCAATGAACACTGAAGCTTTCTTT
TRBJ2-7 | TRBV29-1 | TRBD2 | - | CSVDGTSGAYEQYF | TGCAGCGTAGACGGGACTAGCGGAGCCTACGAGCAGTACTTC
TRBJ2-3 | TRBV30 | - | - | CAWSRLVPTDTQYF | TGTGCCTGGAGTAGGCTAGTCCCCACAGATACGCAGTATTTT
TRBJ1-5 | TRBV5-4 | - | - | CARGGAISNQPQHF | TGTGCCAGGGGGGGGGCGATCAGCAATCAGCCCCAGCATTTT
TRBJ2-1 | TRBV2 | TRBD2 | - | CASSGTKRDNEQFF | TGTGCCAGCAGCGGGACTAAGAGAGACAATGAGCAGTTCTTC
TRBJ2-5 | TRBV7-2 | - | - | CASSFARGEETQYF | TGTGCCAGCAGCTTTGCCCGGGGAGAAGAGACCCAGTACTTC
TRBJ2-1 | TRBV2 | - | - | CASSGLAPSNRSSYNEQFF | TGTGCCAGCAGCGGGCTAGCGCCCTCAAACCGGAGCTCCTACAATGAGCAGTTCTTC
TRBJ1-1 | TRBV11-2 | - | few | CASSPRMPPNTEAFF | TGTGCCAGCAGTCCCAGAATGCCGCCGAACACTGAAGCTTTCTTT
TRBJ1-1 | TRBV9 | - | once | CASSVETGTSEAFF | TGTGCCAGCAGCGTAGAAACGGGAACGTCTGAAGCTTTCTTT
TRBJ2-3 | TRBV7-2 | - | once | CASSLLFTDTQYF | TGTGCCAGCAGCTTGTTATTTACAGATACGCAGTATTTT
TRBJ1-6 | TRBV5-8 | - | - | CASSGSSTGPSSLLHF | TGTGCCAGCAGCGGAAGTTCCACAGGTCCATCATCACTCCTCCACTTT
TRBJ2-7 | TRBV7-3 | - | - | CASSLSPFFEQYF | TGTGCCAGCAGCTTAAGTCCATTTTTTGAGCAGTACTTC
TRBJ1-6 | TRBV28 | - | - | CASSFGDPNSPLHF | TGTGCCAGCAGTTTCGGGGATCCCAATTCACCCCTCCACTTT
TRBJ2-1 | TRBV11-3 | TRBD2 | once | CASTPRTSLSEQFF | TGTGCCAGCACCCCCCGGACTAGTTTGAGTGAGCAGTTCTTC
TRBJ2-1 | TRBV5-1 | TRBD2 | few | CASSLGGGYNEQFF | TGCGCCAGCAGCCTTGGGGGGGGCTACAATGAGCAGTTCTTC
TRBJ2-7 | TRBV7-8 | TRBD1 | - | CASSPGLRTGIYEQYF | TGTGCCAGCAGCCCAGGGTTAAGGACAGGGATCTACGAGCAGTACTTC
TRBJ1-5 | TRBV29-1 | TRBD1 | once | CSVRTGSNQPQHF | TGCAGCGTCCGGACAGGTAGCAATCAGCCCCAGCATTTT
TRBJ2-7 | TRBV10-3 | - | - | CAISRDISYEQYF | TGTGCCATCAGTCGGGACATCTCCTACGAGCAGTACTTC
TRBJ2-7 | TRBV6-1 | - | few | CASSEKGLGVYEQYF | TGTGCCAGCAGTGAAAAGGGTTTAGGGGTCTACGAGCAGTACTTC
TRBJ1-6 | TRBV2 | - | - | CASSPSPTAAYSPLHF | TGTGCCAGCAGTCCTTCCCCGACGGCGGCCTATTCACCCCTCCACTTT
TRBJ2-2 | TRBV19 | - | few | CASSIASDTGELFF | TGTGCCAGTAGTATAGCATCGGACACCGGGGAGCTGTTTTTT
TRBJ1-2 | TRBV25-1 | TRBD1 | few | CASSKMTGVYDGYTF | TGTGCCAGCAGTAAAATGACAGGGGTTTATGATGGCTACACCTTC
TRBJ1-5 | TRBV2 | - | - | CASSVEGQPQHF | TGTGCCAGCAGTGTGGAGGGACAGCCCCAGCATTTT
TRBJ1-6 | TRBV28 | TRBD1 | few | CASSLTGAGRSPLHF | TGTGCCAGCAGTTTGACAGGGGCGGGGAGATCACCCCTCCACTTT
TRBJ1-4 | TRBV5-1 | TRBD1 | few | CASSLEGQGYEKLFF | TGCGCCAGCAGCTTGGAGGGACAGGGGTATGAAAAACTGTTTTTT
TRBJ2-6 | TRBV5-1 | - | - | CASSWGGRAGANVLTF | TGCGCCAGCAGCTGGGGGGGCAGGGCTGGGGCCAACGTCCTGACTTTC
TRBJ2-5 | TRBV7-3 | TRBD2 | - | CASSLKSPSASGETQYF | TGTGCCAGCAGCTTAAAGTCCCCGTCGGCTAGCGGAGAGACCCAGTACTTC
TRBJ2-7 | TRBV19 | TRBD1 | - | CASRAKGQQTYEQYF | TGTGCCAGTAGGGCAAAGGGACAGCAGACCTACGAGCAGTACTTC
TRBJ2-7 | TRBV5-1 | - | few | CASSLAGSYEQYF | TGCGCCAGCAGCTTGGCAGGCTCCTACGAGCAGTACTTC
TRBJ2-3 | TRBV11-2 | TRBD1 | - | CASSLAPTGGVSF | TGTGCCAGCAGCTTAGCCCCGACAGGGGGTGTTTCTTTT
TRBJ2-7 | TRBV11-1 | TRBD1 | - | CASSAAGGASWYEQYF | TGTGCCAGCAGCGCGGCAGGGGGCGCGTCATGGTACGAGCAGTACTTC
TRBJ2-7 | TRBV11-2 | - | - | CASSLGLQLNYEQYF | TGTGCCAGCAGCTTAGGGCTACAGTTGAACTACGAGCAGTACTTC
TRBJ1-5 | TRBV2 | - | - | CASSERGGQPQHF | TGTGCCAGCAGTGAGCGGGGAGGCCAGCCCCAGCATTTT
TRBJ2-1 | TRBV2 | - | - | CASSGGLTSSYNEQFF | TGTGCCAGCAGTGGGGGACTTACGAGCTCCTACAATGAGCAGTTCTTC
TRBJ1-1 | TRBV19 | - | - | CASTRPTGLRTEAFF | TGTGCCAGTACTCGACCCACAGGGCTGAGGACTGAAGCTTTCTTT
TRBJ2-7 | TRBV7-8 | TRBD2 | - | CASSPGLASNYEQYF | TGTGCCAGCAGCCCGGGACTAGCGTCGAACTACGAGCAGTACTTC
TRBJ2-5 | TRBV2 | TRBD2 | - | CASKRLAGPAKETQYF | TGTGCCAGCAAGAGACTAGCGGGGCCGGCCAAAGAGACCCAGTACTTC
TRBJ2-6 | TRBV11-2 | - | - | CASSLGGQFGGANVLTF | TGTGCCAGCAGCTTAGGGGGGCAGTTCGGTGGGGCCAACGTCCTGACTTTC
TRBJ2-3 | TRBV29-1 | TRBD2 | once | CSVSGGTDTQYF | TGCAGCGTGAGCGGGGGCACAGATACGCAGTATTTT
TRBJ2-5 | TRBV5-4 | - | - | CASSFEVGETQYF | TGTGCCAGCAGCTTTGAGGTTGGGGAGACCCAGTACTTC
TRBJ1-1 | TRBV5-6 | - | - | CASSERYRITEAFF | TGTGCCAGCAGCGAGAGGTACCGAATCACTGAAGCTTTCTTT
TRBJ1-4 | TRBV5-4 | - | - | CASSPTPGGVGEKLFF | TGTGCCAGCAGCCCGACCCCCGGCGGGGTGGGTGAAAAACTGTTTTTT
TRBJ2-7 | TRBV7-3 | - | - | CASSISPVRGYEQYF | TGTGCCAGCAGCATTAGCCCGGTCAGAGGGTACGAGCAGTACTTC
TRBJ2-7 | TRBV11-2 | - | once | CASSLTVQGYEQYF | TGTGCCAGCAGCTTGACAGTCCAAGGCTACGAGCAGTACTTC
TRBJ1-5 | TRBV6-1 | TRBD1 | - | CASSGDRTINQPQHF | TGTGCCAGCAGTGGGGACAGGACAATAAATCAGCCCCAGCATTTT
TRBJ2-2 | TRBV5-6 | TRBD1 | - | CASSFRGLRGTGELFF | TGTGCCAGCAGCTTCAGGGGGCTAAGAGGCACCGGGGAGCTGTTTTTT